The 6 T cell receptor beta chains in this list originate from one sample, sequenced in a study of blood T cell repertoires in COVID-19 (dated by TCRdb to about 2020). Libraries were made using the immunoSEQ multiplex PCR assay. Sourced from immuneACCESS, this table was stored by TCRdb with only in-frame sequences that have V and J called. A share of the clones is absent; for the studies checked, an unresolved V gene accounts for under half, and the remainder has no known explanation. Here the sample has some 250,000 clones; less than 90% occur a single time. The ten most abundant clones make up over 9.5% of the sample. Source material: peripheral blood. The origin of the receptors is a woman aged 30 to 39 with COVID-19, enrolled during active disease.

The gene calls are TRBV19 and TRBJ1-2; 9 positions agree with TRBD1. Looked up from germline, CDR1 is LNHDA and CDR2 is SQIVND (reference sequence). Germline trimming cut 4 bases from V and 8 bases from J; bases unmatched to any gene: 11. The CDR3 has 15 residues. This CDR3 reads CASSTIYTGGLGYTF. Written as DNA, the CDR3 is TGTGCCAGTAGTACAATATATACAGGGGGCTTAGGCTACACCTTC.

The chain joins TRBV28 to TRBJ2-7; no clear D. Trimming took 5 bases from V and 0 from J, leaving 11 bases between them. The germline V gene has CDR1 MDHEN and CDR2 SYDVKM. This CDR3 has 14 amino acids. CDR3 in amino acids: CASSPPGSSYEQYF. The CDR3 nucleotides read TGTGCCAGCAGTCCCCCGGGTAGCTCCTACGAGCAGTACTTC.

This chain joins TRBV18 and TRBJ2-3; no clear D. V was pared by 5 bases and J by 2 bases, with 8 bases between. Germline V gene sequence: CDR1 KGHSH, CDR2 LQKENI. The CDR3 totals 13 residues. The CDR3 coding sequence is TGTGCCAGCTCAGGGCAGTCCACAGATACGCAGTATTTT. It codes for CASSGQSTDTQYF.

The V call is TRBV5-1, the J call TRBJ1-4; a weak D match, TRBD1 (5 bases). Trimming took 4 bases from V and 8 from J, leaving 15 bases between them. In germline, CDR1 is SGHRS, CDR2 YFSETQ. The CDR3 is made up of 14 amino acids. The CDR3 bases are TGCGCCAGCAGCAAGACAGCAGAACGGGAAAAACTGTTTTTT. This sequence encodes CASSKTAEREKLFF.

This chain uses TRBV7-2 with TRBJ2-3; no clear D gene. CDR3 length equals 15 residues. Trimming left V 1 base short and J 0 bases short, with 8 bases between. Germline V CDR1 and CDR2: SGHTA, FQGNSA. The CDR3 sequence: CASSLVDSSTDTQYF. Here the CDR3 DNA reads TGTGCCAGCAGCTTAGTAGATTCAAGCACAGATACGCAGTATTTT.

This clone turned up a few times. A read error may produce the germline difference seen at one junction end. DNA of the CDR3: TGTGCCAGCAGTGATTGGAACTACGGCTACACCTTC. This translates into CASSDWNYGYTF. This chain joins TRBV6-1 and TRBJ1-2, with D unresolved. Germline V gene sequence: CDR1 MNHNS, CDR2 SASEGT. The CDR3 has 12 amino acids.